This is a list of T cell receptor beta chains from one sample in a study of T-cell reconstitution after alpha-beta-depleted transplantation in children. TCRdb analysed the PCR reads with MiXCR anew, one entry per CDR3 protein. This sample has fewer than 550,000 distinct CDR3 sequences, with around 15% found just once. Specimen: PBMCs, mostly from graft donor cells, collected 360 days after TCRalphabeta/CD19-depleted stem cell transplant. These receptor sequences come from a boy in the first two years of life who had a stem cell transplant for Wiskott-Aldrich syndrome, so the T cells may come from the graft donor. The CDR3 runs from the conserved cysteine through the conserved F or W. A D gene is named only where the DNA matches it firmly. The size of a clone is reported for some rows only, either as once, few or many, or as a class for expanded clones.

V: TRBV2; J: TRBJ2-5; D: -; size: -; length: 12; CDR3: CASSGIPETQYF; DNA: TGTGCCAGCAGTGGGATTCCGGAGACCCAGTACTTC
V: TRBV7-6; J: TRBJ2-3; D: -; size: -; length: 16; CDR3: CASSLALGAIPDTQYF; DNA: TGTGCCAGCAGCTTAGCCCTCGGGGCCATACCAGATACGCAGTATTTT
V: TRBV18; J: TRBJ2-7; D: -; size: few; length: 14; CDR3: CASSPQGWSYEQYF; DNA: TGTGCCAGCTCACCACAGGGTTGGTCATACGAGCAGTACTTC
V: TRBV20-1; J: TRBJ2-1; D: -; size: -; length: 18; CDR3: CSARDHWAATRSYNEQFF; DNA: TGCAGTGCTAGAGATCATTGGGCGGCCACCCGCTCCTACAATGAGCAGTTCTTC
V: TRBV5-1; J: TRBJ1-5; D: TRBD1; size: few; length: 17; CDR3: CASPGQGASSCNQPQHF; DNA: TGCGCCAGCCCGGGACAGGGGGCGAGTTCCTGCAATCAGCCCCAGCATTTT
V: TRBV5-1; J: TRBJ2-1; D: -; size: once; length: 15; CDR3: CASSLGGRWDNEQFF; DNA: TGCGCCAGCAGCTTAGGAGGGCGATGGGACAATGAGCAGTTCTTC
V: TRBV5-5; J: TRBJ2-1; D: TRBD1; size: -; length: 17; CDR3: CASSLGTTGALYNEQFF; DNA: TGTGCCAGCAGCTTGGGTACGACAGGGGCCCTATACAATGAGCAGTTCTTC
V: TRBV28; J: TRBJ2-1; D: -; size: few; length: 12; CDR3: CASNRWGNEQFF; DNA: TGTGCCAGCAACAGGTGGGGCAATGAGCAGTTCTTC
V: TRBV6-5; J: TRBJ2-2; D: -; size: -; length: 17; CDR3: CASSYSTVLTNTGELFF; DNA: TGTGCCAGCAGTTACTCGACGGTTCTTACGAACACCGGGGAGCTGTTTTTT
V: TRBV6-5; J: TRBJ2-7; D: TRBD1; size: few; length: 16; CDR3: CASSYDLAQGAYEQYF; DNA: TGTGCCAGCAGTTACGACCTCGCGCAGGGGGCCTACGAGCAGTACTTC
V: TRBV7-2; J: TRBJ2-2; D: -; size: -; length: 15; CDR3: CASSPEWIWVGELFF; DNA: TGTGCCAGCAGCCCAGAGTGGATCTGGGTCGGGGAGCTGTTTTTT
V: TRBV2; J: TRBJ2-5; D: TRBD2; size: -; length: 15; CDR3: CASRWGSGRTETQYF; DNA: TGTGCCAGCAGGTGGGGAAGCGGGAGAACAGAGACCCAGTACTTC
V: TRBV5-1; J: TRBJ2-1; D: TRBD2; size: few; length: 17; CDR3: CASSLRGLAGGPHGQFF; DNA: TGCGCCAGCAGCTTGCGAGGACTAGCGGGAGGGCCGCATGGGCAGTTCTTC
V: TRBV7-2; J: TRBJ1-6; D: TRBD1; size: few; length: 15; CDR3: CASSPRGTGDSPLHF; DNA: TGTGCCAGCAGCCCTAGGGGGACAGGGGATTCACCCCTCCACTTT
V: TRBV12-3/TRBV12-4; J: TRBJ1-6; D: -; size: few; length: 14; CDR3: CASSLVKRGSPLHF; DNA: TGTGCCAGCAGTCTAGTAAAGCGGGGTTCACCCCTCCACTTT
V: TRBV12-3/TRBV12-4; J: TRBJ2-7; D: TRBD1; size: -; length: 15; CDR3: CASSLTDRGPYEQYF; DNA: TGTGCCAGCAGTTTAACTGACAGGGGCCCCTACGAGCAGTACTTC
V: TRBV21-1; J: TRBJ2-5; D: -; size: -; length: 13; CDR3: CASSKYSQETQYF; DNA: TGTGCCAGCAGCAAATACAGCCAAGAGACCCAGTACTTC
V: TRBV12-3/TRBV12-4; J: TRBJ2-2; D: -; size: few; length: 15; CDR3: CASSHKGGNTGELFF; DNA: TGTGCCAGCAGTCACAAGGGGGGGAACACCGGGGAGCTGTTTTTT
V: TRBV20-1; J: TRBJ2-7; D: TRBD2; size: -; length: 14; CDR3: CSAPLSSGDYEQYF; DNA: TGCAGTGCCCCTCTGAGTAGCGGGGATTACGAGCAGTACTTC
V: TRBV27; J: TRBJ2-3; D: TRBD2; size: few; length: 15; CDR3: CASSPPGGRTDTQYF; DNA: TGTGCCAGCAGTCCCCCGGGCGGGAGGACAGATACGCAGTATTTT
V: TRBV24-1; J: TRBJ2-1; D: TRBD2; size: few; length: 18; CDR3: CATSDASLAGGLYNEQFF; DNA: TGTGCCACCAGTGATGCCTCCCTAGCGGGGGGTCTCTACAATGAGCAGTTCTTC
V: TRBV18; J: TRBJ2-7; D: TRBD1; size: -; length: 15; CDR3: CASSPVRDRGYEQYF; DNA: TGTGCCAGCTCACCTGTTAGGGACAGGGGATACGAGCAGTACTTC
V: TRBV7-9; J: TRBJ2-7; D: TRBD1; size: few; length: 17; CDR3: CASSSSGTGGNPYEQYF; DNA: TGTGCCAGCAGCTCTTCCGGGACAGGGGGCAATCCGTACGAGCAGTACTTC
V: TRBV9; J: TRBJ2-5; D: -; size: -; length: 13; CDR3: CASSSRPEETQYF; DNA: TGTGCCAGCAGCAGCCGTCCCGAAGAGACCCAGTACTTC
V: TRBV14; J: TRBJ1-4; D: -; size: -; length: 16; CDR3: CASSQEAFQPNEKLFF; DNA: TGTGCCAGCAGCCAAGAGGCCTTCCAGCCTAATGAAAAACTGTTTTTT
V: TRBV12-3/TRBV12-4; J: TRBJ2-7; D: -; size: -; length: 13; CDR3: CASSSLKGSEQYF; DNA: TGTGCCAGCAGTTCCCTTAAGGGGTCTGAGCAGTACTTC
V: TRBV20-1; J: TRBJ2-7; D: -; size: -; length: 14; CDR3: CSARDLDPYRGQYF; DNA: TGCAGTGCTAGAGATCTCGACCCGTATCGCGGGCAGTACTTC
V: TRBV19; J: TRBJ2-1; D: -; size: -; length: 15; CDR3: CASLPPGPTRNEQFF; DNA: TGTGCCAGCCTACCCCCGGGACCCACCAGGAATGAGCAGTTCTTC
V: TRBV28; J: TRBJ2-4; D: TRBD1; size: few; length: 19; CDR3: CASSSPPYRGMKTKNIQYF; DNA: TGTGCCAGCAGTTCCCCGCCTTACAGGGGTATGAAAACCAAAAACATTCAGTACTTC
V: TRBV7-9; J: TRBJ2-3; D: -; size: few; length: 12; CDR3: CASSERTDTQYF; DNA: TGTGCCAGCAGCGAACGGACAGATACGCAGTATTTT
V: TRBV4-2; J: TRBJ2-5; D: TRBD2; size: -; length: 16; CDR3: CASSQAQRGGQETQYF; DNA: TGTGCCAGCAGCCAAGCGCAGCGGGGGGGCCAAGAGACCCAGTACTTC
V: TRBV6-2/TRBV6-3; J: TRBJ2-1; D: TRBD2; size: -; length: 15; CDR3: CASNQPGLGYNEQFF; DNA: TGTGCCAGCAATCAACCGGGACTAGGTTACAATGAGCAGTTCTTC
V: TRBV4-3; J: TRBJ2-7; D: TRBD2; size: few; length: 16; CDR3: CASSQEGGLGSYEQYF; DNA: TGCGCCAGCAGCCAAGAGGGAGGGCTTGGCTCCTACGAGCAGTACTTC
V: TRBV24-1; J: TRBJ2-1; D: TRBD2; size: -; length: 16; CDR3: CATSDLGTSAYNEQFF; DNA: TGTGCCACCAGTGATTTAGGGACTAGCGCCTACAATGAGCAGTTCTTC
V: TRBV6-6; J: TRBJ2-1; D: -; size: -; length: 12; CDR3: CASRGKFGEQFF; DNA: TGTGCCAGCCGGGGGAAGTTCGGTGAGCAGTTCTTC
V: TRBV11-3; J: TRBJ2-5; D: TRBD1; size: few; length: 13; CDR3: CASSPGTVGTQYF; DNA: TGTGCCAGCAGCCCAGGGACAGTCGGGACCCAGTACTTC
V: TRBV12-3/TRBV12-4; J: TRBJ2-1; D: TRBD2; size: -; length: 13; CDR3: CASASGSYNEQFF; DNA: TGTGCCAGCGCTAGCGGGAGTTACAATGAGCAGTTCTTC
V: TRBV6-2/TRBV6-3; J: TRBJ2-1; D: -; size: -; length: 14; CDR3: CASSYGQAYNEQFF; DNA: TGTGCCAGCAGTTACGGGCAAGCCTACAATGAGCAGTTCTTC
V: TRBV24-1; J: TRBJ2-2; D: -; size: -; length: 16; CDR3: CATSDHGRGDTGELFF; DNA: TGTGCCACCAGTGACCACGGCAGGGGGGACACCGGGGAGCTGTTTTTT
V: TRBV15; J: TRBJ1-1; D: -; size: few; length: 17; CDR3: CATSRDRGTLMNTEAFF; DNA: TGTGCCACCAGCAGAGATCGGGGGACTCTCATGAACACTGAAGCTTTCTTT
V: TRBV4-3; J: TRBJ2-7; D: -; size: many; length: 13; CDR3: CASSQGHGYEQYF; DNA: TGCGCCAGCAGCCAGGGACACGGCTACGAGCAGTACTTC
V: TRBV12-3/TRBV12-4; J: TRBJ2-7; D: TRBD1; size: -; length: 15; CDR3: CASSRGQGGSYEQYF; DNA: TGTGCCAGCAGCCGAGGACAGGGGGGCTCCTACGAGCAGTACTTC
V: TRBV7-8; J: TRBJ2-2; D: -; size: -; length: 16; CDR3: CASSLVGPSNTGELFF; DNA: TGTGCCAGCAGCTTAGTTGGACCATCGAACACCGGGGAGCTGTTTTTT
V: TRBV25-1; J: TRBJ2-7; D: -; size: -; length: 14; CDR3: CASSAASNSYEQYF; DNA: TGTGCCAGCAGTGCAGCGAGTAATTCCTACGAGCAGTACTTC
V: TRBV6-1; J: TRBJ2-7; D: TRBD2; size: once; length: 14; CDR3: CASRNWDYTYEQYF; DNA: TGTGCCAGCAGGAACTGGGACTATACCTACGAGCAGTACTTC
V: TRBV2; J: TRBJ2-3; D: -; size: -; length: 12; CDR3: CASSRLGTTQYF; DNA: TGTGCCAGCAGTCGACTAGGCACTACGCAGTATTTT
V: TRBV12-3/TRBV12-4; J: TRBJ2-2; D: TRBD2; size: -; length: 14; CDR3: CASSWGGKTGELFF; DNA: TGTGCCAGCAGTTGGGGAGGGAAGACCGGGGAGCTGTTTTTT
V: TRBV6-5; J: TRBJ2-1; D: TRBD2; size: few; length: 15; CDR3: CASSFNGGAWNEQFF; DNA: TGTGCCAGCAGTTTCAACGGGGGGGCCTGGAATGAGCAGTTCTTC
V: TRBV24-1; J: TRBJ2-3; D: TRBD2; size: few; length: 15; CDR3: CATSVSGLAADTQYF; DNA: TGTGCCACCAGTGTGAGTGGGCTAGCGGCAGATACGCAGTATTTT
V: TRBV6-1; J: TRBJ2-2; D: TRBD2; size: few; length: 15; CDR3: CASSLAGEATGELFF; DNA: TGTGCCAGCAGTCTAGCGGGAGAGGCCACCGGGGAGCTGTTTTTT
V: TRBV4-1; J: TRBJ1-5; D: -; size: -; length: 14; CDR3: CASSSGLANQPQHF; DNA: TGCGCCAGCAGCTCAGGGTTGGCGAATCAGCCCCAGCATTTT
V: TRBV21-1; J: TRBJ1-2; D: -; size: few; length: 15; CDR3: CASSTRHLANYGYTF; DNA: TGTGCCAGCAGCACCCGACATCTCGCTAACTATGGCTACACCTTC
V: TRBV7-2; J: TRBJ2-1; D: -; size: few; length: 13; CDR3: CASSRPGTNEQFF; DNA: TGTGCCAGCAGCCGCCCCGGGACTAATGAGCAGTTCTTC
V: TRBV28; J: TRBJ2-7; D: -; size: -; length: 11; CDR3: CASSSGTQKFF; DNA: TGTGCCAGCAGTTCCGGGACCCAAAAGTTCTTC
V: TRBV12-3/TRBV12-4; J: TRBJ2-7; D: -; size: few; length: 15; CDR3: CASSPSLGRNYEQYF; DNA: TGTGCCAGCAGTCCCTCACTAGGACGGAACTACGAGCAGTACTTC
V: TRBV11-1; J: TRBJ2-1; D: TRBD2; size: few; length: 19; CDR3: CASSRPGTSGREAYNEQFF; DNA: TGTGCCAGCAGCCGTCCCGGGACTAGCGGGAGGGAGGCGTACAATGAGCAGTTCTTC
V: TRBV18; J: TRBJ2-4; D: -; size: -; length: 16; CDR3: CASSLRLALAKNIQYF; DNA: TGTGCCAGCTCCTTACGCCTCGCACTAGCCAAAAACATTCAGTACTTC
V: TRBV9; J: TRBJ2-5; D: -; size: few; length: 13; CDR3: CASSVDLRETQYF; DNA: TGTGCCAGCAGCGTAGATTTGCGCGAGACCCAGTACTTC
V: TRBV24-1; J: TRBJ2-1; D: -; size: -; length: 13; CDR3: CATSGGASNEQFF; DNA: TGTGCCACCAGTGGAGGGGCCTCTAATGAGCAGTTCTTC
V: TRBV20-1; J: TRBJ2-7; D: TRBD2; size: few; length: 16; CDR3: CSGSSGFPKSTYEQYF; DNA: TGCAGTGGTAGTAGCGGGTTCCCAAAGTCAACCTACGAGCAGTACTTC